The T cell receptor beta chain under discussion was sequenced for a study of cytomegalovirus exposure and HLA in healthy donors. Use of 60 Vbeta and 13 Jbeta primers characterized the PCR. Using immunoSEQ multiplex PCR, the repertoire was profiled, and TCRdb retains in-frame clones only, with some absent. The data hold about 190,000 clones, with 81% observed a single time. The sample taken for sequencing was PBMCs. The sequence derives from a woman aged 25-40 years in good health and CMV-seronegative.

This chain's CDR3 is CASSSGGWGAGVNEQYF. The CDR3 region has the DNA TGTGCCAGCAGCTCCGGCGGTTGGGGAGCGGGAGTAAACGAGCAGTACTTC. The V and J genes are TRBV7-8 and TRBJ2-7; 8 positions match TRBD2. The CDR3 has 17 residues. Trimming removed 4 bases from V and 5 bases from J; junction bases left unmatched: 16. Per germline, CDR1 SGHVS and CDR2 FQNEAQ.